This T cell receptor beta chain came from a study of beta chain features in type 1 diabetes. Investigators reverse transcribed all isolated RNA, so they sequenced expressed TCRB transcripts. Method: immunoSEQ multiplex PCR; TCRdb's copy keeps in-frame clones and lacks some. The table shows 330,000 or so clones, with around 15% occurring only once. This clone has a handful of counts. This CDR3 has 14 residues. The ends lost 8 bases at V and 7 bases at J; junction bases unmatched: 9. Germline V gene sequence: CDR1 GTSNPN, CDR2 SVGIG (reference sequence). The chain uses TRBV30 and TRBJ2-2; 11 positions agree with TRBD2. The clonotype was recovered from a man aged 25-45 years in good health. Material for sequencing was central memory CD4+ T cells from blood. The DNA for the CDR3 is TGTGCCGGCTCACTAGCGGGAGTGGGCGGGGAGCTGTTTTTT. It encodes CAGSLAGVGGELFF.